A selection of T cell receptor beta chains follows, all from one sample in a study of blood T cell repertoires in COVID-19. Produced via immunoSEQ multiplex PCR; TCRdb's table is partial and in-frame only. This table holds hundreds of thousands of clones, approximately 88% found once. Material: peripheral blood. The source is a woman aged 25 to 39 with acute or convalescent COVID-19. Each CDR3 is given with its conserved first and last residue. The order of the fields is J gene, clone size, D gene, V gene, CDR3 protein, CDR3 DNA. A D gene is named only where the DNA matches it firmly. Rows give clone size only sometimes, using once, few, many, or a class for an expanded clone.

J gene: TRBJ2-6; clone size: .; D gene: .; V gene: TRBV21-1; CDR3 protein: CASSKGQPSSGANVLTF; CDR3 DNA: TGTGCCAGCAGCAAGGGACAGCCTAGCTCTGGGGCCAACGTCCTGACTTTC
J gene: TRBJ1-1; clone size: .; D gene: TRBD1; V gene: TRBV29-1; CDR3 protein: CSVNTGGTEAFF; CDR3 DNA: TGCAGCGTCAACACAGGGGGCACTGAAGCTTTCTTT
J gene: TRBJ2-7; clone size: .; D gene: TRBD1; V gene: TRBV25-1; CDR3 protein: CASSDSRTGDNEQYF; CDR3 DNA: TGTGCCAGCAGTGATTCCCGGACAGGGGACAACGAGCAGTACTTC
J gene: TRBJ2-1; clone size: once; D gene: TRBD2; V gene: TRBV6-1; CDR3 protein: CASSEGRGGSLGEQFF; CDR3 DNA: TGTGCCAGCAGTGAAGGTCGAGGCGGGAGCTTGGGTGAGCAGTTCTTC
J gene: TRBJ1-2; clone size: .; D gene: .; V gene: TRBV14; CDR3 protein: CASSPGDSTNGYTF; CDR3 DNA: TGTGCCAGCAGCCCCGGGGATTCTACGAATGGCTACACCTTC
J gene: TRBJ1-2; clone size: .; D gene: .; V gene: TRBV7-2; CDR3 protein: CASSSGGGRADYGYTF; CDR3 DNA: TGTGCCAGCAGCTCTGGGGGGGGCCGGGCTGACTATGGCTACACCTTC
J gene: TRBJ2-7; clone size: .; D gene: .; V gene: TRBV13; CDR3 protein: CASSSRGGGRTASYEQYF; CDR3 DNA: TGTGCCAGCAGCTCCCGAGGGGGGGGGAGGACTGCTTCCTACGAGCAGTACTTC
J gene: TRBJ2-4; clone size: .; D gene: TRBD2; V gene: TRBV5-6; CDR3 protein: CASSSRTSGRAQNIQYF; CDR3 DNA: TGTGCCAGCAGCTCCCGGACTAGCGGGAGGGCCCAAAACATTCAGTACTTC
J gene: TRBJ2-1; clone size: once; D gene: .; V gene: TRBV7-2; CDR3 protein: CASRVPGGEQFF; CDR3 DNA: TGTGCCAGCAGAGTTCCCGGGGGTGAGCAGTTCTTC
J gene: TRBJ1-1; clone size: once; D gene: TRBD1; V gene: TRBV11-1; CDR3 protein: CASRQGLNTEAFF; CDR3 DNA: TGTGCCAGCAGACAGGGGTTGAACACTGAAGCTTTCTTT
J gene: TRBJ2-1; clone size: .; D gene: TRBD2; V gene: TRBV12-5; CDR3 protein: CASGFSGTGDEQFF; CDR3 DNA: TGTGCTAGTGGTTTTAGCGGGACTGGCGATGAGCAGTTCTTC
J gene: TRBJ1-1; clone size: .; D gene: .; V gene: TRBV9; CDR3 protein: CASSVSAGYTEAFF; CDR3 DNA: TGTGCCAGCAGCGTATCGGCGGGCTACACTGAAGCTTTCTTT
J gene: TRBJ2-3; clone size: .; D gene: TRBD1; V gene: TRBV29-1; CDR3 protein: CSVASGQGSSDTQYF; CDR3 DNA: TGCAGCGTTGCCTCCGGACAGGGTAGTTCAGATACGCAGTATTTT
J gene: TRBJ2-1; clone size: .; D gene: TRBD2; V gene: TRBV4-3; CDR3 protein: CASSQDLAGGTSSYNEQFF; CDR3 DNA: TGCGCCAGCAGCCAAGATTTAGCGGGGGGAACTAGCTCCTACAATGAGCAGTTCTTC
J gene: TRBJ1-1; clone size: .; D gene: TRBD1; V gene: TRBV6-2/TRBV6-3; CDR3 protein: CASSYSGQGRAEAFF; CDR3 DNA: TGTGCCAGCAGTTATTCTGGACAGGGAAGGGCTGAAGCTTTCTTT
J gene: TRBJ2-1; clone size: .; D gene: .; V gene: TRBV7-9; CDR3 protein: CASSLEAGFQNEQFF; CDR3 DNA: TGTGCCAGCAGCTTAGAGGCGGGGTTTCAAAATGAGCAGTTCTTC
J gene: TRBJ2-1; clone size: .; D gene: .; V gene: TRBV15; CDR3 protein: CATSREVGLSSYNEQFF; CDR3 DNA: TGTGCCACCAGCAGAGAAGTGGGCTTAAGTTCCTACAATGAGCAGTTCTTC
J gene: TRBJ2-5; clone size: .; D gene: TRBD2; V gene: TRBV12-3/TRBV12-4; CDR3 protein: CASSLVGEGTQYF; CDR3 DNA: TGTGCCAGCAGTTTAGTAGGGGAGGGGACCCAGTACTTC
J gene: TRBJ2-7; clone size: .; D gene: .; V gene: TRBV9; CDR3 protein: CASSVRVGGPYEQYF; CDR3 DNA: TGTGCCAGCAGCGTCCGGGTGGGGGGACCCTACGAGCAGTACTTC
J gene: TRBJ1-2; clone size: .; D gene: .; V gene: TRBV4-1; CDR3 protein: CASSQDEQRFGYTF; CDR3 DNA: TGCGCCAGCAGCCAAGATGAACAGAGATTCGGCTACACCTTC
J gene: TRBJ2-7; clone size: .; D gene: TRBD1; V gene: TRBV2; CDR3 protein: CASSEAGQGAYEQYF; CDR3 DNA: TGTGCCAGCAGTGAAGCAGGTCAGGGGGCCTACGAGCAGTACTTC
J gene: TRBJ2-1; clone size: .; D gene: TRBD2; V gene: TRBV5-1; CDR3 protein: CASRGTSGRASYNEQFF; CDR3 DNA: TGCGCCAGTCGAGGGACTAGCGGGAGGGCCTCCTACAATGAGCAGTTCTTC
J gene: TRBJ2-3; clone size: .; D gene: TRBD1; V gene: TRBV27; CDR3 protein: CASSLWTGSTDTQYF; CDR3 DNA: TGTGCCAGCAGTTTATGGACAGGGTCCACAGATACGCAGTATTTT
J gene: TRBJ2-7; clone size: .; D gene: TRBD2; V gene: TRBV9; CDR3 protein: CASSVELAGGGEQYF; CDR3 DNA: TGTGCCAGCAGCGTAGAGCTAGCGGGAGGAGGTGAGCAGTACTTC
J gene: TRBJ2-1; clone size: once; D gene: .; V gene: TRBV29-1; CDR3 protein: CSGTGSAEQFF; CDR3 DNA: TGCAGCGGTACAGGGTCCGCTGAGCAGTTCTTC
J gene: TRBJ2-6; clone size: .; D gene: .; V gene: TRBV12-2; CDR3 protein: CASRLGGAGANVLTF; CDR3 DNA: TGTGCAAGTCGCTTAGGGGGGGCTGGGGCCAACGTCCTGACTTTC
J gene: TRBJ2-7; clone size: .; D gene: .; V gene: TRBV6-5; CDR3 protein: CASSQAEEQYF; CDR3 DNA: TGTGCCAGCAGTCAGGCCGAGGAGCAGTACTTC
J gene: TRBJ1-1; clone size: .; D gene: .; V gene: TRBV29-1; CDR3 protein: CSVEEALRTEAFF; CDR3 DNA: TGCAGCGTTGAAGAGGCTCTCAGGACTGAAGCTTTCTTT
J gene: TRBJ2-1; clone size: .; D gene: TRBD2; V gene: TRBV11-3; CDR3 protein: CASRDLAGGYNEQFF; CDR3 DNA: TGTGCCAGCAGAGACCTAGCGGGAGGTTACAATGAGCAGTTCTTC
J gene: TRBJ2-5; clone size: .; D gene: TRBD2; V gene: TRBV7-9; CDR3 protein: CASSFVAGGPGVETQYF; CDR3 DNA: TGTGCCAGCAGCTTCGTCGCGGGAGGGCCTGGGGTAGAGACCCAGTACTTC
J gene: TRBJ1-2; clone size: .; D gene: .; V gene: TRBV7-2; CDR3 protein: CASSLIGRNYGYTF; CDR3 DNA: TGTGCCAGCAGCTTAATTGGCAGGAACTATGGCTACACCTTC
J gene: TRBJ1-5; clone size: .; D gene: TRBD1; V gene: TRBV7-2; CDR3 protein: CASSLRGQGNSNQPQHF; CDR3 DNA: TGTGCCAGCAGCTTAAGGGGACAGGGGAATAGCAATCAGCCCCAGCATTTT
J gene: TRBJ2-5; clone size: .; D gene: .; V gene: TRBV10-1; CDR3 protein: CASSESAGEETQYF; CDR3 DNA: TGCGCCAGCAGTGAGTCGGCAGGGGAAGAGACCCAGTACTTC
J gene: TRBJ2-7; clone size: .; D gene: TRBD1; V gene: TRBV6-1; CDR3 protein: CASSEVGQGYEQYF; CDR3 DNA: TGTGCCAGCAGTGAAGTCGGACAGGGCTACGAGCAGTACTTC
J gene: TRBJ2-1; clone size: .; D gene: TRBD2; V gene: TRBV12-5; CDR3 protein: CASGFSPSGRVGNNEQFF; CDR3 DNA: TGTGCTAGTGGTTTTAGCCCTAGCGGGCGAGTAGGCAACAATGAGCAGTTCTTC
J gene: TRBJ2-1; clone size: once; D gene: .; V gene: TRBV27; CDR3 protein: CASNRDIADNEQFF; CDR3 DNA: TGTGCCAGCAATCGGGACATAGCTGACAATGAGCAGTTCTTC
J gene: TRBJ1-2; clone size: .; D gene: .; V gene: TRBV11-2; CDR3 protein: CASSLDAGRHGYTF; CDR3 DNA: TGTGCCAGCAGCTTAGACGCGGGCCGCCATGGCTACACCTTC
J gene: TRBJ1-5; clone size: .; D gene: TRBD1; V gene: TRBV9; CDR3 protein: CASSGGTGFLQPQHF; CDR3 DNA: TGTGCCAGCAGCGGGGGGACAGGGTTCCTTCAGCCCCAGCATTTT
J gene: TRBJ2-7; clone size: .; D gene: .; V gene: TRBV12-5; CDR3 protein: CASGSPGSYEQYF; CDR3 DNA: TGTGCTAGTGGCTCCCCCGGCTCCTACGAGCAGTACTTC
J gene: TRBJ2-7; clone size: .; D gene: TRBD2; V gene: TRBV29-1; CDR3 protein: CSVDKTSGGYEQYF; CDR3 DNA: TGCAGCGTTGATAAGACTAGCGGGGGCTACGAGCAGTACTTC
J gene: TRBJ2-4; clone size: .; D gene: .; V gene: TRBV28; CDR3 protein: CASSPSRGFGNIQYF; CDR3 DNA: TGTGCCAGCAGTCCATCGAGAGGATTCGGTAACATTCAGTACTTC
J gene: TRBJ2-1; clone size: .; D gene: .; V gene: TRBV6-5; CDR3 protein: CASSYSPTTLNEQFF; CDR3 DNA: TGTGCCAGCAGTTACTCTCCGACTACCCTCAATGAGCAGTTCTTC
J gene: TRBJ2-2; clone size: .; D gene: TRBD1; V gene: TRBV3-1/TRBV3-2; CDR3 protein: CASSQDQGQGRRTGELFF; CDR3 DNA: TGTGCCAGCAGCCAAGATCAAGGACAGGGGCGCCGGACCGGGGAGCTGTTTTTT
J gene: TRBJ1-1; clone size: .; D gene: TRBD1; V gene: TRBV6-4; CDR3 protein: CASSDHRGRRTEAFF; CDR3 DNA: TGTGCCAGCAGTGACCACAGGGGGCGGCGGACTGAAGCTTTCTTT
J gene: TRBJ2-7; clone size: .; D gene: TRBD2; V gene: TRBV19; CDR3 protein: CASSPRGGSMYEQYF; CDR3 DNA: TGTGCCAGTAGTCCCCGTGGCGGGAGCATGTACGAGCAGTACTTC
J gene: TRBJ1-2; clone size: .; D gene: TRBD1; V gene: TRBV30; CDR3 protein: CAWSTGGHGYTF; CDR3 DNA: TGTGCCTGGAGTACAGGGGGGCATGGCTACACCTTC
J gene: TRBJ2-6; clone size: .; D gene: TRBD1; V gene: TRBV15; CDR3 protein: CATSRVPGTGGTPGANVLTF; CDR3 DNA: TGTGCCACCAGCAGGGTGCCGGGGACAGGGGGAACCCCTGGGGCCAACGTCCTGACTTTC
J gene: TRBJ2-1; clone size: .; D gene: .; V gene: TRBV5-4; CDR3 protein: CASSSRDSYNEQFF; CDR3 DNA: TGTGCCAGCAGCTCCCGGGACTCCTACAATGAGCAGTTCTTC